Presented here are 13 T cell receptor beta chains from one specimen sequenced in a study of T cells in Graves' hyperthyroidism and ophthalmopathy. There were TCR beta CDR3 regions amplified from RNA transcripts. A set of HTBI primers served as the primers for a first-round RT-PCR of the TCR CDR3. TCRdb passed the multiplex PCR reads through MiXCR, listing each CDR3 protein once. Seen here are about 270,000 distinct CDR3 sequences, over 20% observed once, and the top ten hold around 64%. Sequencing was performed on blood. The receptors shown here come from a man between 25 and 39 years old with Graves' ophthalmopathy.

The gene calls are TRBV16 and TRBJ1-5, with D unclear. CDR3 length: 15 amino acids. Trimming left V 1 base short and J 0 bases short, with 7 bases between. Germline CDR1 KGHSY, CDR2 FQNENV. The CDR3 reads CASSQLEVSNQPQHF. In DNA, the CDR3 is TGTGCCAGCAGCCAATTAGAGGTTAGCAATCAGCCCCAGCATTTT.

On this clonotype: One junction end disagrees with the germline gene, perhaps due to a read error. The rearrangement joins TRBV2 to TRBJ1-1, with TRBD1 identical over 10 bases. The CDR3 runs 15 residues. The germline gives CDR1 SNHLY, CDR2 FYNNEI. CDR3 sequence: CANSVPGQGSTEAFF. DNA for the CDR3: TGTGCCAACAGTGTCCCGGGACAGGGGTCCACTGAAGCTTTCTTT.

This clonotype was recorded a few times. J is TRBJ2-2 and V is TRBV7-8; D gene unclear. V lost 5 bases to trimming and J lost 0 bases, with 13 bases between them. This CDR3 contains 16 residues. Per germline, CDR1 SGHVS and CDR2 FQNEAQ. The DNA of the CDR3 is TGTGCCAGCAGCACCCGTAGGCGGCCGAACACCGGGGAGCTGTTTTTT. This codes for CASSTRRRPNTGELFF.

In this sample, this clonotype turned up a few times. The chain employs TRBV7-9 and TRBJ2-1; 7 bases align to TRBD2. Germline V CDR1 and CDR2: SEHNR, FQNEAQ (reference sequence). With V trimmed by 6 bases and J by 9 bases, 11 bases remained unmatched. The CDR3 extends over 14 amino acids. The CDR3 DNA sequence: TGTGCCAGCAGTACGGGAGGAGGATTGGGTGAGCAGTTCTTC. This codes for CASSTGGGLGEQFF.

The chain carries TRBV2 and TRBJ2-2; 10 bases are a match to TRBD1. The CDR3 has 17 amino acids. CDR1 SNHLY and CDR2 FYNNEI come from the germline V gene. V trimming: 7 bases; J trimming: 4 bases; junction bases outside the gene matches: 12. CDR3 loop: CASTLRGGQGFTGELFF. The CDR3 DNA reads TGTGCCAGCACCCTGAGGGGGGGACAGGGGTTCACCGGGGAGCTGTTTTTT.

This chain joins TRBV15 and TRBJ2-1; 8 bases are a match to TRBD1. CDR3 size: 15 residues. Looked up from germline, CDR1 is LNHNV and CDR2 is YYDKDF (reference sequence). Losses at the gene ends were 3 bases for V and 1 base for J; bases not matched to a gene: 2. As DNA, the CDR3 is TGTGCCACCAGCAGGACAGGGGTTTCCTACAATGAGCAGTTCTTC. Translation: CATSRTGVSYNEQFF.

This clonotype turned up a few times. The rearrangement uses TRBV28 and TRBJ1-1, with D maybe TRBD1 (6 bases). V dropped 5 bases and J dropped 9 bases, with 13 bases sitting between them. This CDR3 contains 12 residues. Germline V lookup: CDR1 MDHEN, CDR2 SYDVKM. In DNA form, the CDR3 reads TGTGCCAGCAGTCCGTTGGACAGAAAAGCTTTCTTT. Translated, it gives CASSPLDRKAFF.

This clonotype appeared a few times. The chain recombines TRBV6-1 with TRBJ1-5; D gene uncertain. The CDR3 has 14 amino acids. V shed 1 base and J shed 3 bases, with 7 bases lying between them. Germline CDR1 reads MNHNS; CDR2 reads SASEGT. CDR3 sequence: CASSEGGNNQPQHF. CDR3 nucleotide sequence: TGTGCCAGCAGTGAAGGGGGAAACAATCAGCCCCAGCATTTT.

The chain combines TRBV20-1 with TRBJ2-7; perhaps TRBD2 as D (6 bases). Trimming removed 6 bases at V and 3 bases at J, with 21 bases between. The CDR3 spans 15 residues. In germline, CDR1 is DFQATT, CDR2 SNEGSKA (reference sequence). The chain's CDR3 is CSAYPLEGSFYEQYF. The CDR3 DNA reads TGCAGTGCCTACCCCCTGGAGGGGAGTTTCTACGAGCAGTACTTC.

The V call is TRBV24-1, the J call TRBJ2-1; 14 bases fit TRBD2. V was pared by 4 bases and J by 7 bases, with 5 bases of the junction left unmatched. The V gene's germline CDR1 is KGHDR and CDR2 SFDVKD. CDR3 size: 16 residues. The CDR3 region is CATSDPGLAGGNEQFF. The CDR3 DNA reads as TGTGCCACCAGTGACCCCGGACTAGCGGGAGGAAATGAGCAGTTCTTC.

This chain joins TRBV12-3 or TRBV12-4 and TRBJ1-3; unclear D gene. The CDR3 is 14 amino acids. Trimming pared 5 bases from V and 0 bases from J, leaving 8 bases between. CDR3 loop: CASSRLTSGNTIYF. The CDR3, as DNA: TGTGCCAGCAGTCGACTCACCTCTGGAAACACCATATATTTT.

This clonotype was detected ten times or more. The V gene is TRBV3-1, the J gene TRBJ2-2; D not certain. Trimming shortened V by 3 bases and J by 6 bases, and 5 bases separated the two germline ends. Germline V CDR1 and CDR2: LGHDT, YNNKEL (reference sequence). The length of the CDR3 is 12 residues. The CDR3 loop reads CASSQGSGELFF. The CDR3 coding sequence is TGTGCCAGCAGCCAGGGGTCCGGGGAGCTGTTTTTT.

The rearrangement links TRBV6-5 to TRBJ2-7; tentative D call: TRBD2 (6 bases). Germline values: CDR1 MNHEY, CDR2 SVGAGI. V lost 6 bases, J lost 5 bases, and 20 bases lay in between. CDR3 length: 15 residues. The CDR3 DNA sequence: TGTGCCAGCAGCCGACTCGAGGGAGGTAGAGACGAGCAGTACTTC. Its protein product is CASSRLEGGRDEQYF.